This TCR beta chain was captured by sequencing in a study of T cell responses to AZD1222 COVID-19 vaccine. Points on this clone: The antigen remains undetermined.

This CDR3 contains 16 residues. The repertoire was sequenced with immunoSEQ multiplex PCR; TCRdb's copy has only in-frame clones and lacks some. Of roughly 140,000 clones in the sample, 88% are singletons; the top ten hold about 3.7%. Findings and limits, study-wide: Repertoires in all cases were sampled only once the peak T cell response had passed. Most donors were white British, females outnumbered males, and clonal diversity was possibly underestimated. Seropositive AZD1222 recipients at baseline numbered only 6 or 7.

V and J are TRBV21-1 and TRBJ2-1. TRBV21-1 is a documented pseudogene. Source: peripheral blood, taken on day 0 of MenACWY control vaccination. The receptor was isolated from an adult in good health. CDR3 in amino acids: CASSKARGDLDNEQFF. CDR3 bases: TGTGCCAGCAGCAAAGCAAGGGGAGATTTGGACAATGAGCAGTTCTTC.